The 10 T cell receptor beta chains in this list originate from one sample, sequenced in a study of blood T cell repertoires in COVID-19. The data were produced by immunoSEQ multiplex PCR, yet TCRdb's version contains in-frame clones alone and is incomplete. The sample includes some 71,000 clones, roughly 82% of them seen just once. Sequenced material: peripheral blood. The source is a woman between 45 and 65 years old with acute or convalescent COVID-19.

The chain is built from TRBV29-1 and TRBJ1-1; no reliable D call. The CDR3 totals 14 residues. With 5 bases removed from V and 0 bases from J, the gap between germline ends came to 13 bases. Germline CDR1 is SQVTM and CDR2 is ANQGSEA. The CDR3 spells CSVRGPGMNTEAFF. The CDR3 DNA follows: TGCAGCGTTAGAGGACCGGGGATGAACACTGAAGCTTTCTTT.

The CDR3 bases are TGTGCCAGCAGTGAAGAGACAGGGGCCCCTGTCTATGGCTACACCTTC. Protein product: CASSEETGAPVYGYTF. V gene TRBV6-1 combines with J gene TRBJ1-2; 8 bases are shared with TRBD1. Germline-derived CDR1 and CDR2 are MNHNS and SASEGT. The CDR3 covers 16 residues. V gave up 1 base and J gave up 4 bases; unmatched junction bases: 8.

J is TRBJ2-7 and V is TRBV5-3, with D perhaps matching TRBD1 (5 bases). TRBV5-3 is labeled an ORF, and its function is uncertain. The V gene lost 2 bases and the J gene lost 4 bases, with 16 bases spanning the gap. CDR3 size: 15 residues. The CDR3: CARSLSTPGRYEQYF. The CDR3 DNA reads TGTGCCAGAAGCTTATCTACGCCAGGGCGATACGAGCAGTACTTC.

The J gene is TRBJ2-1, the V gene TRBV30, with TRBD2 matching 10 bases. J gave up 8 bases and V 5 bases, and 6 bases lay outside the gene matches. The CDR3 is 13 residues long. Germline V gene lookup returns CDR1 GTSNPN and CDR2 SVGIG (reference sequence). The chain's CDR3 is CAWSRLAGHEQFF. CDR3 sequence (DNA): TGTGCCTGGTCCCGACTAGCGGGCCATGAGCAGTTCTTC.

The rearrangement uses TRBV4-1 and TRBJ1-1; D call uncertain. Germline V gene sequence: CDR1 MGHRA, CDR2 YSYEKL. Trimming stripped 4 bases from V and 3 bases from J, with 9 bases between. This CDR3 contains 13 residues. CDR3 sequence: CASSRQSDTEAFF. Written as DNA, the CDR3 is TGCGCCAGCAGCCGACAATCCGACACTGAAGCTTTCTTT.

This clone was detected once. This rearrangement joins TRBV5-4 to TRBJ1-1, with TRBD1 matching over 8 bases. The germline CDR1 and CDR2 sequences are SGHNT and YYREEE (reference sequence). The CDR3 covers 19 residues. The trim removed 5 bases at V and 1 base at J, leaving 19 bases unmatched. CDR3 residues: CASSTMSSGYRGTNTEAFF. In nucleotides, the CDR3 is TGTGCCAGCAGTACCATGTCGTCTGGGTACAGGGGGACGAACACTGAAGCTTTCTTT.

This chain connects TRBV28 to TRBJ1-2; 10 positions agree with TRBD1. V was clipped by 3 bases and J by 7 bases; unmatched bases: 8. This CDR3 spans 15 amino acids. CDR1 is MDHEN, CDR2 SYDVKM, per germline. CDR3 loop: CASSFIDRGLGGYTF. In nucleotides, the CDR3 is TGTGCCAGCAGTTTTATAGACAGGGGGCTTGGTGGCTACACCTTC.

This chain connects TRBV6-1 to TRBJ2-5, with D possibly being TRBD2 (6 bases). Trimming took 1 base from V and 9 from J, leaving 15 bases between them. Germline values: CDR1 MNHNS, CDR2 SASEGT. The CDR3 runs 14 residues. CDR3 in DNA: TGTGCCAGCAGTGAAGAACTACGGGGGTGGGCCCAGTACTTC. Amino acids: CASSEELRGWAQYF.

The chain couples TRBV10-3 to TRBJ2-7, with 9 bases matching TRBD1. The CDR3 is made up of 14 amino acids. The ends lost 6 bases at V and 2 bases at J; junction bases unmatched: 5. Germline CDR1 ENHRY, CDR2 SYGVKD. The CDR3 is CAISPGQGPYEQYF. For the CDR3, the DNA is TGTGCCATCAGCCCGGGACAGGGTCCCTACGAGCAGTACTTC.

The chain links TRBV7-9 to TRBJ1-3, with 10 bases identical to TRBD1. CDR3 length: 17 amino acids. CDR1 is SEHNR and CDR2 is FQNEAQ in the germline V gene (reference sequence). Trimming cost V 5 bases and J 4 bases; bases outside gene matches: 11. The CDR3 nucleotides read TGTGCCAGCAGCCGACGGACCGGGACAGGGGACGGAAACACCATATATTTT. Translated: CASSRRTGTGDGNTIYF.